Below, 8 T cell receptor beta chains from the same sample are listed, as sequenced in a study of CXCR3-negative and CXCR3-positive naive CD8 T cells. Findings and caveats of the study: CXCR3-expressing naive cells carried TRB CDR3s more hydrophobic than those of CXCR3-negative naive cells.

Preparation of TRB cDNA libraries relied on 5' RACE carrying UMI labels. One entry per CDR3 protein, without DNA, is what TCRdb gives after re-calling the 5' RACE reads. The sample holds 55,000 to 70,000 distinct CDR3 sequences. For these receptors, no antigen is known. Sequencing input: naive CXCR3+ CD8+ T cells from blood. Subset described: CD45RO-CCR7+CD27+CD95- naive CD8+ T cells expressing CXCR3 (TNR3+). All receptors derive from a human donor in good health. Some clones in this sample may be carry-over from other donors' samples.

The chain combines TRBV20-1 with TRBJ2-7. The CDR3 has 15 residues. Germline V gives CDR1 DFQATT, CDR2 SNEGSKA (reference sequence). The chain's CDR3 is CSAIDDYTSSYEQYF.

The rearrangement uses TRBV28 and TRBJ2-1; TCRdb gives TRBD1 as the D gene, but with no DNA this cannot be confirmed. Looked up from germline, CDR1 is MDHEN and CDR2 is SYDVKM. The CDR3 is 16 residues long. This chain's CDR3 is CASSFNTGTGYNEQFF.

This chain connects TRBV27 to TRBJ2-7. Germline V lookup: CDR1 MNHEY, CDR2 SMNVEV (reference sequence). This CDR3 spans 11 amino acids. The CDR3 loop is CASSTPYEQYF.

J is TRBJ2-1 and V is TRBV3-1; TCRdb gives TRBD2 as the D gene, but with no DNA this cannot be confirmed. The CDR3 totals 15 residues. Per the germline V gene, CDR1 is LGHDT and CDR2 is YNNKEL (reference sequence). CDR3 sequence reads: CASSDRADSYNEQFF.

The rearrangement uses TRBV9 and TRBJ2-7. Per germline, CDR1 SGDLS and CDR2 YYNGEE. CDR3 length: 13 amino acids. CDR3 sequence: CASSVDSFYEQYF. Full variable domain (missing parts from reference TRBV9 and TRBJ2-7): DSGVTQTPKHLITATGQRVTLRCSPRSGDLSVYWYQQSLDQGLQFLIQYYNGEERAKGNILERFSAQQFPDLHSELNLSSLELGDSALYFCASSVDSFYEQYFGPGTRLTVT.

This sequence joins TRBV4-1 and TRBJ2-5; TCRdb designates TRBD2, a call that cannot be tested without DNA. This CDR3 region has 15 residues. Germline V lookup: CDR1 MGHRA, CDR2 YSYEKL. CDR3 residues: CASSQDPAGGETQYF.

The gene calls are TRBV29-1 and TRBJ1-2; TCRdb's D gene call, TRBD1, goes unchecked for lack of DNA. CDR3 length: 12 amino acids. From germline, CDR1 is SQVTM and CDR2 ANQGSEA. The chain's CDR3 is CSGVGGDVGYTF.

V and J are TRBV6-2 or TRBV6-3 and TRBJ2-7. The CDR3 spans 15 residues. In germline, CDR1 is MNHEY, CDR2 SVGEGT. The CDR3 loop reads CASSWPRGSSYEQYF.